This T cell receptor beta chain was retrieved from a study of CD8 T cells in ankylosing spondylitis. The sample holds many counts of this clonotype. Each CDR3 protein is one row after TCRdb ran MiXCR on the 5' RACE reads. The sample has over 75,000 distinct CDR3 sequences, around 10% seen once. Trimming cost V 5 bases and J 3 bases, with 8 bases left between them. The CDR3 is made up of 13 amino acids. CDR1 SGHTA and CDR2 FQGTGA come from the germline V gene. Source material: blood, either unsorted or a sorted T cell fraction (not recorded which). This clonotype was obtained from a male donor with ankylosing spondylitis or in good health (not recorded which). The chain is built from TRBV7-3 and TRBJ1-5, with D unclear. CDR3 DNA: TGTGCCAGCAGCATCGACAACAATCAGCCCCAGCATTTT. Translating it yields CASSIDNNQPQHF.